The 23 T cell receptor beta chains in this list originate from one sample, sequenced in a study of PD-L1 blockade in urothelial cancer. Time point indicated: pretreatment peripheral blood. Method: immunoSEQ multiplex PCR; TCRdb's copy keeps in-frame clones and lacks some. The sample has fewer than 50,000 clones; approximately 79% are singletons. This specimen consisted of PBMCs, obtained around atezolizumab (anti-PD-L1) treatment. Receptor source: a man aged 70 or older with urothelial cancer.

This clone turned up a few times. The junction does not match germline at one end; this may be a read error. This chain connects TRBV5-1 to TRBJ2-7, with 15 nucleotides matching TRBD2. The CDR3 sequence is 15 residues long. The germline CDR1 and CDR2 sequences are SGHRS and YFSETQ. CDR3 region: CASSGTSGRSSEQYF. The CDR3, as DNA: TGCGCCAGCAGCGGGACTAGCGGGAGGTCCTCCGAGCAGTACTTC.

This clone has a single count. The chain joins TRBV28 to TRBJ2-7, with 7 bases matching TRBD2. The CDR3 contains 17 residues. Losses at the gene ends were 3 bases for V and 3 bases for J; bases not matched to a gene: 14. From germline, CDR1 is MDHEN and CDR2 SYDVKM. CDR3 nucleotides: TGTGCCAGCAGTTTCTGGACCCTTAGCGGGCGGCTCTACGAGCAGTACTTC. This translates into CASSFWTLSGRLYEQYF.

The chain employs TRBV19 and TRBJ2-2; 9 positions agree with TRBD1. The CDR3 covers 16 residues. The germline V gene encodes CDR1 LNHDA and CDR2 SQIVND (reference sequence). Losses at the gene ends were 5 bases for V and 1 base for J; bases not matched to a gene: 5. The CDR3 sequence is CASSARGQGNTGELFF. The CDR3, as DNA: TGTGCCAGTAGTGCGCGGGGACAGGGGAACACCGGGGAGCTGTTTTTT.

The CDR3 spells CASSLDRGPNNEQFF. CDR3 in DNA: TGCGCCAGCAGCTTAGACAGGGGGCCCAACAATGAGCAGTTCTTC. This chain uses TRBV4-1 with TRBJ2-1, with 10 bases aligning to TRBD1. The germline CDR1 and CDR2 sequences are MGHRA and YSYEKL. Losses at the gene ends were 5 bases for V and 5 bases for J; bases not matched to a gene: 6. This CDR3 has 15 residues.

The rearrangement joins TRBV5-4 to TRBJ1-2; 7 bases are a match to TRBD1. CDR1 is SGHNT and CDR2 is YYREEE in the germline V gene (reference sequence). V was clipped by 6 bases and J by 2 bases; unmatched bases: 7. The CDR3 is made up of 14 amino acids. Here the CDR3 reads CASNKPGQNYGYTF. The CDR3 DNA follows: TGTGCCAGCAACAAACCGGGACAGAACTATGGCTACACCTTC.

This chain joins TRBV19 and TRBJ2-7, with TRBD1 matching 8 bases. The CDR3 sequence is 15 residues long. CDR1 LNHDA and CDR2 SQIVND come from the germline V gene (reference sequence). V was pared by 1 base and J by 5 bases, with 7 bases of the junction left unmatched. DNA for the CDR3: TGTGCCAGTAGTATAGGAGGACAGGGCCCCCACGAGCAGTACTTC. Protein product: CASSIGGQGPHEQYF. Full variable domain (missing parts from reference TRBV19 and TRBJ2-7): DGGITQSPKYLFRKEGQNVTLSCEQNLNHDAMYWYRQDPGQGLRLIYYSQIVNDFQKGDIAEGYSVSREKKESFPLTVTSAQKNPTAFYLCASSIGGQGPHEQYFGPGTRLTVT.

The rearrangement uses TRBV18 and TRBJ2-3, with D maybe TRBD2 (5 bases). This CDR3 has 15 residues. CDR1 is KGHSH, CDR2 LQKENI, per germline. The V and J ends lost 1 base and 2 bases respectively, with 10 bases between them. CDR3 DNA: TGTGCCAGCTCACCACGGCCAGCGGCCACAGATACGCAGTATTTT. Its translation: CASSPRPAATDTQYF.

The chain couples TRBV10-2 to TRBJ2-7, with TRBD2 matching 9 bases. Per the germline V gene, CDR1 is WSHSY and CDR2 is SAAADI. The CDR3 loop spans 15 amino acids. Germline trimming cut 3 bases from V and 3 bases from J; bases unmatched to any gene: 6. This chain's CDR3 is CASSDFSGSDYEQYF. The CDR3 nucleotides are TGCGCCAGCAGTGACTTTAGCGGGAGCGACTACGAGCAGTACTTC.

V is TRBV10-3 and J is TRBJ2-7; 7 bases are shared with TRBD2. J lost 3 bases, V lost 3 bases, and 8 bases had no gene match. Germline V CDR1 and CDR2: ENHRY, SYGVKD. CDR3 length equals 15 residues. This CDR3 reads CAISDPTGGFYEQYF. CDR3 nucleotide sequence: TGTGCCATCAGTGACCCCACGGGAGGCTTCTACGAGCAGTACTTC.

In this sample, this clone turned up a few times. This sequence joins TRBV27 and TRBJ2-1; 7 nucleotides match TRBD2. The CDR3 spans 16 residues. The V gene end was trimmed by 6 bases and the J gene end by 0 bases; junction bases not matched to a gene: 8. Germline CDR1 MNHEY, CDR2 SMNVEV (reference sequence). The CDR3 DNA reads TGTGCCAGCAGGCGATTTGGCGGGAGCTCCTACAATGAGCAGTTCTTC. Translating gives CASRRFGGSSYNEQFF.

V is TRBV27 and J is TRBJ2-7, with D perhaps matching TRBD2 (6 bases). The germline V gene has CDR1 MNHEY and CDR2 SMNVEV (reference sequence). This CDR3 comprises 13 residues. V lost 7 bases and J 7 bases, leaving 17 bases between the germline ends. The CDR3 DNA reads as TGTGCCAGCAAAACTAGCCCCCTGGGGGAGCAGTACTTC. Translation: CASKTSPLGEQYF.

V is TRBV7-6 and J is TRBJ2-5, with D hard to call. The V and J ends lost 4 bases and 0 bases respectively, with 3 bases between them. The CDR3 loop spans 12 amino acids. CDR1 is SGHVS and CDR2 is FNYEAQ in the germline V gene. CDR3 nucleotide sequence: TGTGCCAGCAGCTCTTACCAAGAGACCCAGTACTTC. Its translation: CASSSYQETQYF.

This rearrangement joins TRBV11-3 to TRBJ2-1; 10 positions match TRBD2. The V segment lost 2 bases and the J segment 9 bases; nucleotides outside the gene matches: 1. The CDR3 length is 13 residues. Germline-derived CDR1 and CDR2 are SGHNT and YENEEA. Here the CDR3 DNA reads TGTGCCAGCAGCTTACTAGCGGGAGTTGAGCAGTTCTTC. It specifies CASSLLAGVEQFF. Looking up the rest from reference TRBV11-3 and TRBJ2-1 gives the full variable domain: EAGVVQSPRYKIIEKKQPVAFWCNPISGHNTLYWYLQNLGQGPELLIRYENEEAVDDSQLPKDRFSAERLKGVDSTLKIQPAELGDSAVYLCASSLLAGVEQFFGPGTRLTVL.

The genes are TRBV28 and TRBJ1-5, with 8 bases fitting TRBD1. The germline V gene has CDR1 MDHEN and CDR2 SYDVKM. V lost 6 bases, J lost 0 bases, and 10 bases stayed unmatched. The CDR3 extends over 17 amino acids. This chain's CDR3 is CASRNRDRSYSNQPQHF. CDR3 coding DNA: TGTGCCAGCAGGAACCGGGACAGGAGTTATAGCAATCAGCCCCAGCATTTT.

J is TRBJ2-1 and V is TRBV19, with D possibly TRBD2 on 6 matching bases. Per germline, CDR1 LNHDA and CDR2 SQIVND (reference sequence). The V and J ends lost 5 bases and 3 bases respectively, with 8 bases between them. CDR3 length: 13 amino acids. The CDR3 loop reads CASSVGGYNEQFF. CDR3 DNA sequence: TGTGCCAGTAGTGTCGGGGGCTACAATGAGCAGTTCTTC. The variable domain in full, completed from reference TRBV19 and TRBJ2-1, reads DGGITQSPKYLFRKEGQNVTLSCEQNLNHDAMYWYRQDPGQGLRLIYYSQIVNDFQKGDIAEGYSVSREKKESFPLTVTSAQKNPTAFYLCASSVGGYNEQFFGPGTRLTVL.

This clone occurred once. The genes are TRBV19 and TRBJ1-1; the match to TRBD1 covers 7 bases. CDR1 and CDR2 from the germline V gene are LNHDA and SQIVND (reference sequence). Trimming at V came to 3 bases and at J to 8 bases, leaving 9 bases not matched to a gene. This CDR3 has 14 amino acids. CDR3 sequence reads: CASSIYSSQGEAFF. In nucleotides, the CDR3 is TGTGCCAGTAGTATCTACAGCTCACAGGGGGAAGCTTTCTTT.

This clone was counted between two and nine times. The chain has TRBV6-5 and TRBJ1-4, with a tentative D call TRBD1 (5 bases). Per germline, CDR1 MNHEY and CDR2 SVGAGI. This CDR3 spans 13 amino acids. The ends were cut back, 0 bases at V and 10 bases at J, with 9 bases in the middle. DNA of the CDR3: TGTGCCAGCAGTTACTCGACCGGGGGAAAACTGTTTTTT. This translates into CASSYSTGGKLFF.

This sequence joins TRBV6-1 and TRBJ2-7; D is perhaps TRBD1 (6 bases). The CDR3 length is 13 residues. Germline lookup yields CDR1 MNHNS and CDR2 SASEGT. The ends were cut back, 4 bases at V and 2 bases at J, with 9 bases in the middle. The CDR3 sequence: CASSGNRAYEQYF. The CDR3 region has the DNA TGTGCCAGCAGTGGTAACAGGGCCTACGAGCAGTACTTC.

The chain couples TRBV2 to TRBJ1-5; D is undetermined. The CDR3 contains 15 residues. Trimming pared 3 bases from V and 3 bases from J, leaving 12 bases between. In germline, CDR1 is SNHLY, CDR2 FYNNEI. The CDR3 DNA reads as TGTGCCAGCAGTGAGTTGGACGGGGACAATCAGCCCCAGCATTTT. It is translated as CASSELDGDNQPQHF. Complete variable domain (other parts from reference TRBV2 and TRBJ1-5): EPEVTQTPSHQVTQMGQEVILRCVPISNHLYFYWYRQILGQKVEFLVSFYNNEISEKSEIFDDQFSVERPDGSNFTLKIRSTKLEDSAMYFCASSELDGDNQPQHFGDGTRLSIL.

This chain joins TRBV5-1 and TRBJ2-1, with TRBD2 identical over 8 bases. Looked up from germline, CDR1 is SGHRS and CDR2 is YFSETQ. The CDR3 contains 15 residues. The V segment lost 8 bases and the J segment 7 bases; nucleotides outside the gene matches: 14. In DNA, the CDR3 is TGCGCCAGTACCCCCGGGAGCGGGAGTGGAAATGAGCAGTTCTTC. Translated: CASTPGSGSGNEQFF.

The CDR3 is CASSLDQGPSYEQYF. CDR3 DNA: TGTGCCAGCAGCTTGGATCAGGGCCCCTCCTACGAGCAGTACTTC. J is TRBJ2-7 and V is TRBV5-4, with a possible D match to TRBD1 (5 bases). The CDR3 length is 15 residues. V lost 0 bases, J lost 0 bases, and 10 bases lay in between. Germline V gives CDR1 SGHNT, CDR2 YYREEE (reference sequence).

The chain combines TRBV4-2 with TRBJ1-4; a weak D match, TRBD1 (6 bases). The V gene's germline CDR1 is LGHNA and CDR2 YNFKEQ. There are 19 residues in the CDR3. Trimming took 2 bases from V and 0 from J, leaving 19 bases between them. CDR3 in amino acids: CASSQLYSGVPTTNEKLFF. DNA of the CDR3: TGTGCCAGCAGCCAACTCTACTCAGGGGTCCCAACAACTAATGAAAAACTGTTTTTT.

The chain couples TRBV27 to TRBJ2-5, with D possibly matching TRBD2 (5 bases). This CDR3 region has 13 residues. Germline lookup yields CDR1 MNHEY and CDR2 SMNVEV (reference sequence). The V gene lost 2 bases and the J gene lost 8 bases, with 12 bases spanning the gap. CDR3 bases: TGTGCCAGCAGTTTACCCCCTCCTAGCACCCAGTACTTC. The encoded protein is CASSLPPPSTQYF.